Listed below are T cell receptor beta chains from one sample, sequenced in a study of shared clonotypes between healthy human individuals. The method was immunoSEQ multiplex PCR; TCRdb's version includes in-frame clones alone and lacks a portion of them. The repertoire holds millions of clones, roughly 92% seen once, with under 0.15% in the top ten. The sample was naive CD4+ T cells sorted from blood. The source is a man between 18 and 35 years old in good health. CDR3s leave out the opening cysteine and the closing phenylalanine or tryptophan.

TRBV29-1,SVTGTSALISYEQY
TRBV6-6,ASSNGQGGNQPQH
TRBV11-2,ASSLSHDRSGTEAF
TRBV7-9,ASSLISGTIAGELF
TRBV2,ASSVGGRPDGEQF
TRBV30,AWTYWGQGAHEQY
TRBV27,ASSPGQGGYT
TRBV4-3,ASSPRQGAAWEKLF
TRBV4-1,ASSQGASGGAGETQY
TRBV7-2,ASSLPAGYEQY
TRBV5-6,ASSFRSGQETQY
TRBV15,ATSRDPTFQETQY
TRBV7-6,ASSLGRVSYNEQF
TRBV4-1,ASSHPGQGVHEQY
TRBV27,ASSYIRRGGTDTQY
TRBV2,ASRARAAGELF
TRBV6-6,ASTGRGQGWTEAF
TRBV10-3,AITNSGDEQF
TRBV2,ASSWLYQETQY
TRBV18,ASSPRDRSEGIY
TRBV5-8,ASSSETYRFSYEQY
TRBV5-4,ASSLISDTQY
TRBV28,ASSRTSGIDTQY